This T cell receptor beta chain is drawn from a study of identical twins. Points from the study as a whole: Out-of-frame alpha sequences shared by twins showed excess low generation probability.

TCRdb called the 5' RACE reads again in MiXCR, with one record for every CDR3 protein. The sample comprises 470,000 or so distinct CDR3 sequences, approximately 25% of which are singletons, and about 3% rests with the top ten. This CDR3 is built from 14 residues. Germline assignment: CDR1 ENHRY and CDR2 SYGVKD. The germline V and J ends were trimmed by 2 bases and 5 bases, with 12 bases remaining between them. In the case of this clonotype: What it recognizes is unknown.

This same sample was also part of a study on T cells expressing NK-cell markers.

This sequence originates from a woman aged 18 to 35 in good health. Sequencing input: CD4+ T cells sorted from blood. J is TRBJ2-5 and V is TRBV10-3; D gene ambiguous. CDR3 protein: CAISETTGLETQYF. The DNA of the CDR3 is TGTGCCATCAGTGAGACTACGGGTCTCGAGACCCAGTACTTC.